The clone carrying this T cell receptor (beta chain) has just a few counts. What it recognizes is unknown. Alpha and beta libraries were amplified separately from the second PCR onward. This record belongs to a study of naive and memory T cell subsets. Study observations and caveats: Diversity fell and Gini index rose from naive through CM, EM, EMRA. Over 85% of naive TCR sequences appeared only once after error correction, unlike memory subsets. Expression changes during T cell differentiation may affect RNA-based TCR counts.

Both TRBC1 and TRBC2 were covered by a beta constant-region primer of two equimolar oligonucleotides. Ligated cDNA was amplified by four rounds of PCR with nested alpha and beta constant-region primers and SP2. TCRdb called the UMI-ligation and nested PCR reads again in MiXCR, with one record for every CDR3 protein. The data hold 120,000 or so distinct CDR3 sequences, with 36% observed a single time. The sample comprised central memory CD4+ T cells from blood. The clonotype originates from a human donor in good health.

Here the CDR3 reads CASGRAWMETQYF. CDR3 in DNA: TGTGCCAGCGGCCGGGCCTGGATGGAGACCCAGTACTTC. The chain joins TRBV6-5 to TRBJ2-5; D unresolved. Germline V gives CDR1 MNHEY, CDR2 SVGAGI. CDR3 size: 13 residues. Trimming pared 8 bases from V and 5 bases from J, leaving 15 bases between.